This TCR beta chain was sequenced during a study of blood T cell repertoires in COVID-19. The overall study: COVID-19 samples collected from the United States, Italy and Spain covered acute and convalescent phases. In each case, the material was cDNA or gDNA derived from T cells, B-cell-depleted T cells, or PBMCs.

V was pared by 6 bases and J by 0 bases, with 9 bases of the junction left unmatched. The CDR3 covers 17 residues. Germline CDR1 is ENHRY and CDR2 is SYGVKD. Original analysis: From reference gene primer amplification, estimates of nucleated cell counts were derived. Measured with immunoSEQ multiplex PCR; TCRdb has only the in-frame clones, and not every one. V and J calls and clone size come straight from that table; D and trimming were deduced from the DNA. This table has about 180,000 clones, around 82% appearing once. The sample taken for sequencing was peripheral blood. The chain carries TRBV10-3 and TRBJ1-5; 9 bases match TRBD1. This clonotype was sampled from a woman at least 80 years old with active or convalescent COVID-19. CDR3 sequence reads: CAISPGTGKYSNQPQHF. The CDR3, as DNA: TGTGCCATCAGCCCCGGGACAGGGAAGTATAGCAATCAGCCCCAGCATTTT.